A single sample gave rise to the 2 T cell receptor beta chains below, sequenced in a study of OX40 agonist ivuxolimab in advanced cancers. Profiled with immunoSEQ multiplex PCR; TCRdb holds only in-frame clones, not every one. The table records some 87,000 clones, nearly 90% of them present only once. Specimen: CD4+ or CD8+ T cells sorted from blood, collected in a trial of the OX40 agonist ivuxolimab. These receptors were taken from an adult with an advanced solid tumor such as melanoma, head and neck, liver or kidney cancer.

The chain employs TRBV7-6 and TRBJ2-1; weak D call: TRBD1 (6 bases). The CDR3 spans 15 residues. The V end was cut by 4 bases, the J end by 4 bases, with 14 bases between. From germline, CDR1 is SGHVS and CDR2 FNYEAQ. The DNA of the CDR3 is TGTGCCAGCAGCTCCGGACAGACACCTTACAATGAGCAGTTCTTC. Translation: CASSSGQTPYNEQFF. Drawing the rest from reference TRBV7-6 and TRBJ2-1, the complete variable domain is GAGVSQSPRYKVTKRGQDVALRCDPISGHVSLYWYRQALGQGPEFLTYFNYEAQQDKSGLPNDRFSAERPEGSISTLTIQRTEQRDSAMYRCASSSGQTPYNEQFFGPGTRLTVL.

The chain recombines TRBV28 with TRBJ1-5; D uncertain. Trimming took off 6 bases at V and 7 bases at J, with 19 bases between the two ends. Looked up from germline, CDR1 is MDHEN and CDR2 is SYDVKM. This CDR3 contains 15 residues. CDR3 nucleotide sequence: TGTGCCAGCAGCCAACCTCCCGGGGTATGGCAGCCCCAGCATTTT. Translated: CASSQPPGVWQPQHF.